One sample yielded the 12 T cell receptor beta chains listed below, sequenced in a study of blood T cell repertoires in COVID-19. Profiled with immunoSEQ multiplex PCR; TCRdb holds only in-frame clones, not every one. This table has approximately 160,000 clones, over 80% appearing once. Sample: peripheral blood. These receptor sequences come from a man aged 65-85 years who had recovered from COVID-19.

This clone was seen only once. The chain is built from TRBV7-2 and TRBJ2-7, with D possibly matching TRBD1 (5 bases). Germline loops: CDR1 SGHTA, CDR2 FQGNSA. The CDR3 totals 14 residues. The V end lost 1 base, the J end lost 4 bases, and 11 bases lay between the germline ends. The CDR3 loop is CASSLVSGFYEQYF. CDR3 sequence (DNA): TGTGCCAGCAGCTTAGTATCAGGGTTTTACGAGCAGTACTTC.

The rearrangement links TRBV7-2 to TRBJ1-2; 7 nucleotides line up with TRBD1. CDR1 and CDR2 from the germline V gene are SGHTA and FQGNSA. This CDR3 has 16 residues. Trimming cost V 5 bases and J 3 bases; bases outside gene matches: 12. CDR3 protein: CASSPRGRGVDYGYTF. DNA for the CDR3: TGTGCCAGCAGCCCGAGGGGCAGGGGGGTGGACTATGGCTACACCTTC.

This chain uses TRBV4-1 with TRBJ2-1; D is unresolved. The CDR3 covers 17 residues. Between the trimmed V and J ends, which lost 0 bases and 0 bases, there was a span of 12 bases. CDR1 and CDR2 from the germline V gene are MGHRA and YSYEKL. The CDR3 reads CASSQDRSAHSYNEQFF. CDR3 nucleotides: TGCGCCAGCAGCCAAGATCGATCAGCGCACTCCTACAATGAGCAGTTCTTC.

This rearrangement joins TRBV4-1 to TRBJ1-2; 8 bases line up with TRBD1. Germline CDR1 is MGHRA and CDR2 is YSYEKL. This CDR3 is built from 15 residues. With V trimmed by 1 base and J by 4 bases, 5 bases remained unmatched. The CDR3 nucleotides are TGCGCCAGCAGCCAAGGGGCAGGGGGCAGCTATGGCTACACCTTC. It translates to CASSQGAGGSYGYTF.

This clone is a singleton in its sample. The chain joins TRBV6-1 to TRBJ2-3; D may be TRBD2 (6 bases). The CDR3 loop spans 14 amino acids. Trimming left V 3 bases short and J 6 bases short, with 13 bases between. CDR1 and CDR2 (germline): MNHNS, SASEGT. CDR3 protein: CASSEARGGDTQYF. Here the CDR3 DNA reads TGTGCCAGCAGTGAGGCGCGGGGCGGGGATACGCAGTATTTT.

The chain recombines TRBV3-1 (or the pseudogene TRBV3-2) with TRBJ2-5, with D possibly TRBD1 on 5 matching bases. Trimming left V 4 bases short and J 1 base short, with 10 bases between. This CDR3 has 14 amino acids. CDR1 is LGHDT, CDR2 YNNKEL, per germline (reference sequence). The CDR3 loop reads CASSRTGIQETQYF. DNA of the CDR3: TGTGCCAGCAGCCGTACAGGCATCCAAGAGACCCAGTACTTC.

This clone turned up a few times. The CDR3 is CASSPSGTSGRNEQFF. CDR3 bases: TGTGCCAGCAGCCCTTCCGGGACTAGCGGGAGAAATGAGCAGTTCTTC. The chain joins TRBV9 to TRBJ2-1, with 14 bases fitting TRBD2. The germline V gene has CDR1 SGDLS and CDR2 YYNGEE. This CDR3 is built from 16 residues. V shed 4 bases and J 7 bases; nucleotides not matched to a gene: 7.

This sequence joins TRBV24-1 and TRBJ1-5; no clear D. Germline V gene data show CDR1 as KGHDR and CDR2 as SFDVKD. V was cut by 3 bases and J by 8 bases, with 10 bases left in between. The CDR3 extends over 13 amino acids. The CDR3 region is CATSDAPGKPQHF. CDR3 sequence (DNA): TGTGCCACCAGTGATGCTCCGGGAAAGCCCCAGCATTTT.

This chain uses TRBV20-1 with TRBJ2-1; 11 bases match TRBD2. The V gene's germline CDR1 is DFQATT and CDR2 SNEGSKA (reference sequence). The junction had 5 bases not matched to a gene; V was cut back by 3 bases and J by 1 base. The CDR3 extends over 16 amino acids. CDR3 region: CSASLSSGRSYNEQFF. CDR3 coding DNA: TGCAGTGCTAGTCTCTCTAGCGGGAGGTCCTACAATGAGCAGTTCTTC.

This clone has just one count. The chain recombines TRBV5-5 with TRBJ2-5; D is unclear. V was trimmed by 0 bases and J by 5 bases, leaving 14 bases between them. This CDR3 is built from 15 residues. From germline, CDR1 is SGHKS and CDR2 YYEKEE (reference sequence). This chain's CDR3 is CASSLVSGQWETQYF. The CDR3 region has the DNA TGTGCCAGCAGCTTGGTATCGGGTCAGTGGGAGACCCAGTACTTC.

The table lists this clone with many counts. V gene TRBV2 combines with J gene TRBJ2-1; 12 bases align to TRBD2. Germline V gene sequence: CDR1 SNHLY, CDR2 FYNNEI. The CDR3 runs 15 residues. V shed 2 bases, J shed 10 bases, and the junction held 6 bases outside the gene matches. As DNA, the CDR3 is TGTGCCAGCAGTGAAAGACTAGCGGGAGCTGACGAGCAGTTCTTC. Translation: CASSERLAGADEQFF.

V gene TRBV15 combines with J gene TRBJ1-5, with TRBD1 matching 7 bases. Germline assignment: CDR1 LNHNV and CDR2 YYDKDF (reference sequence). There are 16 residues in the CDR3. Trimming took 5 bases from V and 7 from J; bases not matched to a gene: 14. This chain's CDR3 is CATSPTLDRAGQPQHF. The CDR3 DNA sequence: TGTGCCACCAGCCCAACGCTTGACAGGGCCGGGCAGCCCCAGCATTTT.